Presented here are 16 T cell receptor beta chains from one specimen sequenced in a study of cytomegalovirus exposure and HLA in healthy donors. PCR was performed using 60 Vbeta and 13 Jbeta primers. TCRdb's copy holds only in-frame clones and misses some; the assay was immunoSEQ multiplex PCR. Among 170,000 or so clones listed, 77% were seen once. The sequenced sample consisted of PBMCs. The receptors here all came from a woman aged 30 to 39 in good health and CMV-seropositive.

The chain links TRBV7-9 to TRBJ2-1; D is possibly TRBD1 (6 bases). The V and J ends lost 3 bases and 5 bases respectively, with 14 bases between them. From germline, CDR1 is SEHNR and CDR2 FQNEAQ (reference sequence). The length of the CDR3 is 15 residues. CDR3 coding DNA: TGTGCCAGCAGCTTCGGGGCGACAGGTGACAATGAGCAGTTCTTC. Its translation: CASSFGATGDNEQFF.

This clone was seen many times. The rearrangement links TRBV4-2 to TRBJ2-6, with D possibly being TRBD1 (6 bases). Per the germline V gene, CDR1 is LGHNA and CDR2 is YNFKEQ. The CDR3 has 16 residues. V lost 2 bases and J lost 0, with 8 bases in between. As DNA, the CDR3 is TGTGCCAGCAGCCAAAGACAGGACTCTGGGGCCAACGTCCTGACTTTC. Translation: CASSQRQDSGANVLTF.

The chain recombines TRBV7-9 with TRBJ2-5; perhaps TRBD2 as D (5 bases). Per germline, CDR1 SEHNR and CDR2 FQNEAQ (reference sequence). This CDR3 is built from 14 residues. Trimming removed 5 bases from V and 4 bases from J, with 14 bases in between. CDR3: CASSPEEGSETQYF. The CDR3 DNA reads TGTGCCAGCAGCCCGGAGGAAGGGTCAGAGACCCAGTACTTC.

This chain links TRBV25-1 with TRBJ2-5; D is perhaps TRBD2 (6 bases). The V gene's germline CDR1 is MGHDK and CDR2 SYGVNS. This CDR3 spans 13 amino acids. V lost 1 base, J lost 4 bases, and 7 bases lay in between. CDR3 protein: CASSESTRETQYF. In DNA, the CDR3 is TGTGCCAGCAGTGAATCGACTAGAGAGACCCAGTACTTC.

DNA of the CDR3: TGTGCCAGCAGCTTAGGAATCCCGGGACAGGGCGCCGTTATGTACTTC. Its protein is CASSLGIPGQGAVMYF. V gene TRBV11-2 combines with J gene TRBJ2-7, with 9 nucleotides matching TRBD1. The CDR3 is 16 residues long. Germline V gene sequence: CDR1 SGHAT, CDR2 FQNNGV. J gave up 12 bases and V 1 base, and 16 bases lay outside the gene matches.

V is TRBV27 and J is TRBJ2-3; 9 bases line up with TRBD2. Trimming removed 6 bases from V and 5 bases from J; junction bases left unmatched: 18. Germline V gene data show CDR1 as MNHEY and CDR2 as SMNVEV (reference sequence). This CDR3 spans 18 amino acids. The CDR3 reads CASSDLSGSWGARDTQYF. As DNA, the CDR3 is TGTGCCAGCAGCGATCTTAGCGGGAGTTGGGGGGCGAGAGATACGCAGTATTTT.

The rearrangement uses TRBV7-2 and TRBJ2-7; 7 bases agree with TRBD2. The germline V gene has CDR1 SGHTA and CDR2 FQGNSA. Trimming cost V 1 base and J 3 bases; bases outside gene matches: 9. The CDR3 sequence is 16 residues long. In DNA, the CDR3 is TGTGCCAGCAGCTTAGGCGGCGGGAGTGCCGGCTACGAGCAGTACTTC. Its translation: CASSLGGGSAGYEQYF. The complete variable domain, with remaining parts taken from reference TRBV7-2 and TRBJ2-7, reads GAGVSQSPSNKVTEKGKDVELRCDPISGHTALYWYRQSLGQGLEFLIYFQGNSAPDKSGLPSDRFSAERTGGSVSTLTIQRTQQEDSAVYLCASSLGGGSAGYEQYFGPGTRLTVT.

This sequence joins TRBV28 and TRBJ2-1; no clear D. The germline V gene encodes CDR1 MDHEN and CDR2 SYDVKM. The length of the CDR3 is 15 residues. With 10 bases removed from V and 0 bases from J, the gap between germline ends came to 16 bases. The chain's CDR3 is CAIKTPRLSYNEQFF. In nucleotides, the CDR3 is TGTGCCATCAAGACGCCTAGGCTCTCCTACAATGAGCAGTTCTTC.

This chain links TRBV11-2 with TRBJ2-5; 7 bases are shared with TRBD1. There are 14 residues in the CDR3. Trimming cost V 3 bases and J 1 base; bases outside gene matches: 2. Germline CDR1 is SGHAT and CDR2 is FQNNGV. CDR3 sequence reads: CASSLGDSQETQYF. In nucleotides, the CDR3 is TGTGCCAGCAGCTTGGGGGACAGCCAAGAGACCCAGTACTTC. The full variable domain, completed using reference TRBV11-2 and TRBJ2-5, is EAGVAQSPRYKIIEKRQSVAFWCNPISGHATLYWYQQILGQGPKLLIQFQNNGVVDDSQLPKDRFSAERLKGVDSTLKIQPAKLEDSAVYLCASSLGDSQETQYFGPGTRLLVL.

V is TRBV2 and J is TRBJ1-2; TRBD1 aligns across 9 bases. Germline V lookup: CDR1 SNHLY, CDR2 FYNNEI. CDR3 length: 15 amino acids. V lost 1 base to trimming and J lost 7 bases; unmatched junction nucleotides: 7. The CDR3 sequence: CASSEGGTGFGGYTF. CDR3 nucleotides: TGTGCCAGCAGTGAAGGTGGGACAGGGTTTGGTGGCTACACCTTC.

This clone was seen a handful of times. The V and J genes are TRBV6-5 and TRBJ1-5; D perhaps matches TRBD1 (6 bases). V was trimmed by 4 bases and J by 4 bases, leaving 11 bases between them. Germline values: CDR1 MNHEY, CDR2 SVGAGI. The length of the CDR3 is 14 residues. The CDR3 region is CASSWGQGNQPQHF. In DNA, the CDR3 is TGTGCCAGCAGTTGGGGGCAGGGGAATCAGCCCCAGCATTTT.

V and J are TRBV4-1 and TRBJ2-5, with 14 positions matching TRBD2. V lost 2 bases and J lost 5; bases outside the gene matches: 7. Germline values: CDR1 MGHRA, CDR2 YSYEKL. CDR3 length: 17 residues. CDR3 protein: CASSQTGTSGRIETQYF. The CDR3 DNA reads TGCGCCAGCAGCCAAACCGGGACTAGCGGGAGAATTGAGACCCAGTACTTC.

The genes are TRBV5-4 and TRBJ2-1; maybe TRBD2 (6 bases). Trimming removed 0 bases at V and 3 bases at J, with 10 bases between. CDR1 and CDR2 from the germline V gene are SGHNT and YYREEE (reference sequence). This CDR3 has 15 amino acids. CDR3 in amino acids: CASSLALAIYNEQFF. For the CDR3, the DNA is TGTGCCAGCAGCTTGGCCCTAGCGATCTACAATGAGCAGTTCTTC.

The chain employs TRBV9 and TRBJ2-5; 7 nucleotides match TRBD1. This CDR3 spans 15 amino acids. V gave up 0 bases and J gave up 5 bases; unmatched junction bases: 7. The V gene's germline CDR1 is SGDLS and CDR2 YYNGEE. The CDR3 coding sequence is TGTGCCAGCAGCGTAGGGGACAGATGGGATGAGACCCAGTACTTC. Translation gives CASSVGDRWDETQYF. Together with reference TRBV9 and TRBJ2-5, the CDR3 gives the full variable domain: DSGVTQTPKHLITATGQRVTLRCSPRSGDLSVYWYQQSLDQGLQFLIQYYNGEERAKGNILERFSAQQFPDLHSELNLSSLELGDSALYFCASSVGDRWDETQYFGPGTRLLVL.

The chain has TRBV27 and TRBJ1-2; tentative D call: TRBD1 (6 bases). V lost 2 bases to trimming and J lost 3 bases, with 13 bases between them. Germline CDR1 MNHEY, CDR2 SMNVEV (reference sequence). This CDR3 has 15 amino acids. CDR3 protein: CASSLSRGFDYGYTF. For the CDR3, the DNA is TGTGCCAGCAGTTTAAGCAGGGGCTTTGACTATGGCTACACCTTC.

V usage is TRBV6-6 and J usage is TRBJ1-2; the D gene is possibly TRBD1 (5 bases). CDR3 length: 14 amino acids. The germline V and J ends were trimmed by 5 bases and 5 bases, with 15 bases remaining between them. The germline gives CDR1 MNHNY, CDR2 SVGAGI (reference sequence). Written as DNA, the CDR3 is TGTGCCAGCAGTCCCTCAGGGAAGAGGTATGGCTACACCTTC. Protein sequence: CASSPSGKRYGYTF.